One and the same sample provided the 18 T cell receptor beta chains below, sequenced in a study of memory CD4+ T cells and cytomegalovirus serostatus. Produced via immunoSEQ multiplex PCR; TCRdb's table is partial and in-frame only. The table has 75,000 to 90,000 clones, about 85% seen once; the top ten hold 0.78%. Single viable CD3+CD4+CD8-CD45RO+ cells were sorted as the memory CD4+ T cells. Sequences were obtained from memory CD4+ T cells from blood. The receptors shown here come from an adult in good health and CMV-seronegative.

A few counts support this clone. V is TRBV5-8 and J is TRBJ1-3; TRBD1 is a possible D gene (5 bases). The CDR3 totals 14 residues. Looked up from germline, CDR1 is SGHTS and CDR2 is YDEGEE. The ends were cut back, 0 bases at V and 3 bases at J, with 7 bases in the middle. The CDR3 coding sequence is TGTGCCAGCAGCTTGGACCAGGGTGGAAACACCATATATTTT. Protein: CASSLDQGGNTIYF.

This clone was seen only a few times. The rearrangement links TRBV10-3 to TRBJ2-5; D possibly corresponds to TRBD1 (6 bases). Trimming cost V 11 bases and J 0 bases, with 10 bases left between them. The CDR3 totals 12 residues. Germline loops: CDR1 ENHRY, CDR2 SYGVKD. In DNA, the CDR3 is TGTGCCTCCCGGGACAACCAAGAGACCCAGTACTTC. Its protein product is CASRDNQETQYF.

The chain links TRBV19 to TRBJ1-5, with a possible D match to TRBD1 (6 bases). The CDR3 runs to 13 residues. V was trimmed by 4 bases and J by 3 bases, leaving 7 bases between them. Germline V gene lookup returns CDR1 LNHDA and CDR2 SQIVND (reference sequence). CDR3 in amino acids: CASSRQVNQPQHF. The CDR3 DNA reads as TGTGCCAGTAGTAGACAGGTCAATCAGCCCCAGCATTTT.

The chain uses TRBV19 and TRBJ1-5; D possibly corresponds to TRBD1 (5 bases). CDR1 and CDR2 (germline): LNHDA, SQIVND (reference sequence). The CDR3 is 17 amino acids. Trimming removed 7 bases from V and 1 base from J, with 20 bases in between. The CDR3 DNA sequence: TGTGCCAGTATCCCCGCGCGGGGGTCGGGAAGCAATCAGCCCCAGCATTTT. Its translation is CASIPARGSGSNQPQHF.

V and J are TRBV10-3 and TRBJ1-1, with 9 bases fitting TRBD1. Germline CDR1 reads ENHRY; CDR2 reads SYGVKD. The CDR3 spans 15 residues. V gave up 3 bases and J gave up 3 bases; unmatched junction bases: 5. CDR3 residues: CAISDRDRADTEAFF. The CDR3 nucleotides are TGTGCCATCAGTGACCGGGACAGGGCGGACACTGAAGCTTTCTTT.

The chain carries TRBV5-1 and TRBJ1-1, with D possibly TRBD1 on 6 matching bases. This CDR3 has 14 residues. With 2 bases removed from V and 3 bases from J, the gap between germline ends came to 11 bases. Germline values: CDR1 SGHRS, CDR2 YFSETQ. The DNA for the CDR3 is TGCGCCAGCAGCTTAGGACAGACCTACACTGAAGCTTTCTTT. Protein sequence: CASSLGQTYTEAFF.

V gene TRBV18 combines with J gene TRBJ2-7; possible D gene TRBD1, 6 bases. The germline CDR1 and CDR2 sequences are KGHSH and LQKENI. The CDR3 covers 17 residues. V lost 1 base to trimming and J lost 1 base, with 17 bases between them. CDR3 sequence (DNA): TGTGCCAGCTCACCACGGACAGCCCTACAGATTTCCTACGAGCAGTACTTC. Translation: CASSPRTALQISYEQYF.

The chain couples TRBV5-4 to TRBJ1-5, with 10 bases identical to TRBD1. Germline loops: CDR1 SGHNT, CDR2 YYREEE (reference sequence). V shed 2 bases, J shed 7 bases, and the junction held 9 bases outside the gene matches. The CDR3 totals 16 residues. CDR3 protein: CASSFTGTGAGQPQHF. The CDR3 DNA reads TGTGCCAGCAGCTTCACCGGGACAGGGGCTGGGCAGCCCCAGCATTTT.

The chain links TRBV5-1 to TRBJ2-5, with 10 bases fitting TRBD2. The CDR3 sequence is 16 residues long. Looked up from germline, CDR1 is SGHRS and CDR2 is YFSETQ. V lost 4 bases, J lost 1 base, and 7 bases stayed unmatched. As DNA, the CDR3 is TGCGCCAGCAGCAGAGCCCTAGCGGGGGCCCAAGAGACCCAGTACTTC. Amino acids: CASSRALAGAQETQYF. Combining the CDR3 with reference TRBV5-1 and TRBJ2-5 gives the whole variable domain KAGVTQTPRYLIKTRGQQVTLSCSPISGHRSVSWYQQTPGQGLQFLFEYFSETQRNKGNFPGRFSGRQFSNSRSEMNVSTLELGDSALYLCASSRALAGAQETQYFGPGTRLLVL.

The chain recombines TRBV5-4 with TRBJ2-5, with 11 bases that match TRBD1. Trimming removed 4 bases from V and 4 bases from J; junction bases left unmatched: 9. This CDR3 is built from 16 residues. CDR1 is SGHNT and CDR2 is YYREEE in the germline V gene (reference sequence). Here the CDR3 reads CASSPPGQGVGETQYF. CDR3 nucleotides: TGTGCCAGCAGCCCACCGGGACAGGGGGTGGGAGAGACCCAGTACTTC.

The chain joins TRBV27 to TRBJ2-7; 12 bases are shared with TRBD1. CDR3 length equals 13 residues. V lost 6 bases, J lost 6 bases, and 3 bases stayed unmatched. The germline V gene encodes CDR1 MNHEY and CDR2 SMNVEV (reference sequence). The CDR3 protein is CASSRDRGREQYF. CDR3 sequence (DNA): TGTGCCAGCAGCCGGGACAGGGGGCGCGAGCAGTACTTC.

The chain recombines TRBV19 with TRBJ2-7; no reliable D call. V lost 2 bases to trimming and J lost 3 bases, with 11 bases between them. In germline, CDR1 is LNHDA, CDR2 SQIVND (reference sequence). CDR3 length equals 14 residues. The CDR3 nucleotides read TGTGCCAGTAGTATATTGGCAGGTCGCTACGAGCAGTACTTC. Translated: CASSILAGRYEQYF.

This CDR3 is CASSPGQFTDTQYF. In nucleotides, the CDR3 is TGTGCCAGCAGTCCCGGACAGTTCACAGATACGCAGTATTTT. The chain carries TRBV6-5 and TRBJ2-3, with D possibly being TRBD1 (6 bases). Germline V CDR1 and CDR2: MNHEY, SVGAGI. Deletions cut 5 bases from V and 2 bases from J, with 11 bases between. There are 14 residues in the CDR3.

The gene calls are TRBV6-4 and TRBJ1-1; D not resolved. The germline V gene encodes CDR1 MRHNA and CDR2 SNTAGT. Trimming took off 10 bases at V and 1 base at J, with 13 bases between the two ends. The CDR3 has 13 amino acids. In DNA, the CDR3 is TGTGCCACCTCAAGCGAGGAGAACACTGAAGCTTTCTTT. Protein product: CATSSEENTEAFF.

This clone was counted a single time. This rearrangement joins TRBV2 to TRBJ1-4, with TRBD1 matching over 9 bases. Per germline, CDR1 SNHLY and CDR2 FYNNEI. J was trimmed by 8 bases and V by 7 bases; bases with no gene match: 5. CDR3 length equals 13 residues. In DNA, the CDR3 is TGTGCCAGCACACAGGGGGCAGGGGAAAAACTGTTTTTT. This sequence encodes CASTQGAGEKLFF.

There are a few counts of this clone. V usage is TRBV11-2 and J usage is TRBJ2-4, with D maybe TRBD1 (6 bases). The CDR3 sequence is 11 residues long. V lost 2 bases and J lost 11, with 7 bases in between. From germline, CDR1 is SGHAT and CDR2 FQNNGV. The CDR3 protein is CASSLQGLQYF. The CDR3 coding sequence is TGTGCCAGCAGCTTACAGGGGCTTCAGTACTTC.

J is TRBJ2-1 and V is TRBV25-1; D is perhaps TRBD1 or TRBD2 (5 bases each). This CDR3 has 17 amino acids. Trimming cost V 7 bases and J 7 bases, with 26 bases left between them. Germline CDR1 is MGHDK and CDR2 is SYGVNS. The CDR3 loop reads CASTTHPGQGPVNEQFF. CDR3 DNA sequence: TGTGCCAGCACCACACACCCGGGGCAGGGTCCGGTGAATGAGCAGTTCTTC.

The genes are TRBV5-4 and TRBJ2-7; D is ambiguous. The CDR3 is 13 residues long. The V gene's germline CDR1 is SGHNT and CDR2 YYREEE (reference sequence). V was trimmed by 4 bases and J by 0 bases, leaving 8 bases between them. CDR3 DNA sequence: TGTGCCAGCAGCCGACCCAGCTCCTACGAGCAGTACTTC. As protein: CASSRPSSYEQYF.